This T cell receptor (beta chain) was recovered during a study of blood T cell repertoires in COVID-19. Overall study context: The analysed material was cDNA or gDNA that came from T cells, B-cell-depleted T cells, or PBMCs.

This CDR3 is 15 amino acids long. Germline lookup yields CDR1 SGHNT and CDR2 YYREEE (reference sequence). V was shortened by 0 bases and J by 1 base, with 8 bases between the two germline ends. Points on this clone: This sample also contains other DNA sequences that code for the same CDR3.

In the authors' workflow: Estimates of nucleated cell counts were drawn from the amplification of reference gene primers. Profiling relied on immunoSEQ multiplex PCR, and the TCRdb table lists in-frame clones only, not all of them. Clone size and the V and J calls come from that table; the DNA yielded D and trimming. The table has 200,000 to 250,000 clones, more than 65% seen once. Specimen: peripheral blood. The receptor was derived from a woman older than 75 with acute or convalescent COVID-19. The chain has TRBV5-4 and TRBJ1-5; D is ambiguous. The CDR3 region is CASSLGGQSNQPQHF. Written as DNA, the CDR3 is TGTGCCAGCAGCTTGGGCGGGCAGAGCAATCAGCCCCAGCATTTT.